This TCR beta chain was identified during a study of T cells in Graves' hyperthyroidism and ophthalmopathy. Each person with ophthalmopathy scored at least 3 on the Clinical Activity Score, reached NOSPECS grade 4 or higher, and had been ill under 3 months. 9.5 to 10 ml fresh peripheral blood yielded the PBMCs. Per germline, CDR1 MNHNS and CDR2 SASEGT. This CDR3 spans 16 amino acids. V gave up 6 bases and J gave up 5 bases; unmatched junction bases: 11. General study points: Most thyroid clonotypes that were expanded above 0.001 also turned up in blood.

This clonotype occurred a few times. What it binds is unknown. Researchers took RNA transcripts and amplified the TCR beta CDR3 regions from them. The HTBI set primed first-round TCR CDR3 RT-PCR. TCRdb reprocessed the multiplex PCR reads via MiXCR and lists one record per CDR3 protein. Altogether 500,000 or so distinct CDR3 sequences are present, more than 15% being singletons, with the ten largest covering 25% to 30%. The TCR originated in a woman in her twenties or thirties with Graves' ophthalmopathy. The chain links TRBV6-1 to TRBJ2-1, with 9 bases identical to TRBD2. The specimen sequenced was blood. The CDR3 DNA is TGTGCCAGCAGGTTTAATAGCGGGAGCGAAAACAATGAGCAGTTCTTC. It encodes CASRFNSGSENNEQFF.